The present T cell receptor (beta chain) was sequenced within a study of T cells after yellow fever vaccination (dated by TCRdb to between 2018 and 2020). About the full investigation: Memory subsets (EM, EMRA, CM and Tscm) were sorted on a BD FACS Aria III using CD3, CD45RA, CCR7 and CD95 staining. Blood samples were taken at several timepoints before and after primary and secondary immunization, and bulk PBMC replicates and cell subsets were isolated. Libraries from fractions with low cell numbers were prepared with the SMART-Seq v4 Ultra Low Input RNA kit. To follow T-cell clones before and after primary and booster YFV17D yellow fever vaccination, bulk TCR alpha and beta repertoires were sequenced over time. Sorting of memory subsets took place on days 0, 15 and 45 and at 18 months after primary vaccination, as well as on days 0, 15 and 45 after the 30-year booster. Two healthy male donors, one aged 18 to 30 and one aged 30 to 40 years, made up the cohort.

This sample's treatment or condition label indicates: live attenuated yellow fever vaccine strain. PBMCs were isolated from peripheral blood using a standard Ficoll-Paque protocol. RNA from sorted memory subsets was extracted with the RNeasy Micro Kit. On the study overall, not on this receptor specifically: Compared with the primary T-cell response, the secondary T-cell response was weaker but faster, peaking on day 5 rather than day 15. A small share of clonotypes occurred in both CD4 and CD8 compartments, likely arising from convergent recombination. In the sorted memory subsets on day 0, nearly all of the vaccine-responding clonotypes fell below detection. Only a couple of donors were included in the study, so the extent to which the findings can be generalized is limited. After the booster, most clones that had expanded after primary vaccination were detected again (nearly 97% of CD4 and around nine tenths of CD8), suggesting broad maintenance of memory. Because abundant contaminating clonotypes from the bulk population could be contained in FACS-sorted repertoires, computational filtering was required.

Inclusive of the bounding cysteine and phenylalanine, the CDR3 is 11 residues long. CDR3 DNA is the only sequence kept; it has 33 bases, read in frame from the first base. The V and J ends are trimmed by 5 bases and 5 bases, leaving 3 bases between them. Per the germline V gene (reference sequence), MNHEY is the CDR1 and SMNVEV is the CDR2. TCR cDNA was made using 5'RACE template switching, a step that added a universal primer site and unique molecular identifiers. Priming of cDNA synthesis was performed from both the TCR alpha and TCR beta constant segments. Two PCR steps were used to amplify libraries, with sample barcodes and sequencing adapters being added in the second step. Sequencing of libraries was done on Illumina HiSeq 2500 (2x100 bp) or NovaSeq (2x150 bp). The study's processing was this. MIGEC handled demultiplexing of reads and collapsing into UMI consensus sequences, while MiXCR performed V(D)J alignment. Vaccine-responding clonotypes were defined with edgeR using replicate PBMC samples, requiring FDR below 0.01 and a log2 fold change above 5 up to day 15. Each bulk clonotype was labeled CD4 or CD8 based on which sequenced repertoire, CD4 or CD8, contained the clonotype at higher abundance. To estimate the distribution of each clone across memory phenotypes, clonotype frequencies in memory subsets were weighted by FACS-sorted cell numbers. TCRdb redid the processing of the public reads, applying fastp at Q25 and MiXCR, and retained in-frame beta chains. One record per CDR3 amino acid sequence lists the most common genes and DNA. The V and J calls and clone size come from TCRdb's table, not from the authors' own analysis. This sample lists 29,000 or so distinct CDR3 sequences; about 6% were detected once. 20% to 25% of the sample belongs to the ten largest clones.

There are a few counts of this clonotype. Base qualities are not recorded, but no much larger clone differs from it by a single base. The sample consisted of PBMCs, either bulk or a sorted T-cell subset (CD4+, CD8+, memory, or dextramer-sorted; not recorded which), taken on the day of the yellow fever booster vaccination. The receptor's source is a man between 25 and 39 years old who received the YFV17D yellow fever vaccine. The sequence links TRBV27 to TRBJ2-2, with the identity of the D gene unclear. The nucleotides read TGTGCCAGCAGTGATACCGGGGAGCTGTTTTTT. Its translation reads: CASSDTGELFF.